One and the same sample provided the 26 T cell receptor beta chains below, sequenced in a study of blood T cell repertoires in COVID-19. TCRdb's table, derived via immunoSEQ multiplex PCR, lists solely in-frame clones and lacks some. This sample carries about 51,000 clones, less than 85% of them seen once, and the ten largest clones take about 2.5%. The sample taken for sequencing was peripheral blood. The receptors stem from a man aged 50 or older with acute or convalescent COVID-19.

V is TRBV11-2 and J is TRBJ1-6; tentatively, D is TRBD1 (5 bases). The CDR3 length is 15 residues. V was trimmed by 4 bases and J by 8 bases, leaving 15 bases between them. The V gene's germline CDR1 is SGHAT and CDR2 FQNNGV. In nucleotides, the CDR3 is TGTGCCAGCAGCTGGTCGCGGGGGGTTGATTCACCCCTCCACTTT. This sequence encodes CASSWSRGVDSPLHF.

This sequence joins TRBV3-1 (or the pseudogene TRBV3-2) and TRBJ2-1; D possibly corresponds to TRBD1 (6 bases). The germline V gene encodes CDR1 LGHDT and CDR2 YNNKEL (reference sequence). V was shortened by 5 bases and J by 2 bases, with 16 bases between the two germline ends. The length of the CDR3 is 16 residues. This CDR3 is CASSYRRTVPYNEQFF. The CDR3 DNA sequence: TGTGCCAGCAGCTACCGCCGGACAGTTCCCTACAATGAGCAGTTCTTC.

This clone has only one observation. The V and J genes are TRBV7-2 and TRBJ2-5; D is unclear. Looked up from germline, CDR1 is SGHTA and CDR2 is FQGNSA. Deletions cut 1 base from V and 5 bases from J, with 8 bases between. The CDR3 has 13 residues. CDR3 sequence: CASSLGRYETQYF. In nucleotides, the CDR3 is TGTGCCAGCAGCTTAGGGCGGTATGAGACCCAGTACTTC.

This sequence joins TRBV14 and TRBJ2-3; a possible D gene is TRBD2 (6 bases). This CDR3 comprises 17 residues. Trimming took off 0 bases at V and 0 bases at J, with 13 bases between the two ends. Germline V lookup: CDR1 SGHDN, CDR2 FVKESK. DNA for the CDR3: TGTGCCAGCAGCCAAGAGTACGGGCGGGGTAGCACAGATACGCAGTATTTT. Translation: CASSQEYGRGSTDTQYF.

CDR3 sequence reads: CSVGARNYGYTF. The DNA of the CDR3 is TGCAGCGTTGGAGCCAGGAACTATGGCTACACCTTC. The chain uses TRBV29-1 and TRBJ1-2, with D hard to call. This CDR3 has 12 amino acids. Germline lookup yields CDR1 SQVTM and CDR2 ANQGSEA. V was pared by 4 bases and J by 2 bases, with 8 bases between.

This chain connects TRBV4-2 to TRBJ2-1; 7 bases fit TRBD2. The J segment lost 0 bases and the V segment lost 1 base, leaving 9 bases of the junction unmatched. This CDR3 region has 18 residues. CDR1 LGHNA and CDR2 YNFKEQ come from the germline V gene. The CDR3 DNA follows: TGTGCCAGCAGCCAAGGAATGATCGGGACTATCTCCTACAATGAGCAGTTCTTC. Protein: CASSQGMIGTISYNEQFF.

The rearrangement links TRBV15 to TRBJ2-7; no definite D call. The CDR3 has 14 amino acids. The ends were cut back, 0 bases at V and 7 bases at J, with 13 bases in the middle. Per germline, CDR1 LNHNV and CDR2 YYDKDF (reference sequence). Here the CDR3 reads CATSRDPSDGEQYF. CDR3 nucleotides: TGTGCCACCAGCAGAGATCCCAGCGACGGTGAGCAGTACTTC.

The chain combines TRBV6-1 with TRBJ2-7; D perhaps matches TRBD1 (6 bases). Germline V gene data show CDR1 as MNHNS and CDR2 as SASEGT. CDR3 length: 15 amino acids. V was pared by 0 bases and J by 2 bases, with 11 bases between. In DNA form, the CDR3 reads TGTGCCAGCAGTGAAGCGGGGGCAGCTACCTACGAGCAGTACTTC. Translating it yields CASSEAGAATYEQYF.

The V and J genes are TRBV6-5 and TRBJ1-2; 7 positions agree with TRBD1. The V and J ends lost 10 bases and 6 bases, in that order; junction bases with no gene match: 11. Per germline, CDR1 MNHEY and CDR2 SVGAGI. The CDR3 contains 13 residues. The CDR3 DNA is TGTGCCACCCTACTACAGGGGAGGAATGGCTACACCTTC. Amino acid sequence: CATLLQGRNGYTF.

This chain connects TRBV7-2 to TRBJ2-3, with TRBD2 identical over 12 bases. From germline, CDR1 is SGHTA and CDR2 FQGNSA. The V and J ends lost 5 bases and 7 bases, in that order; junction bases with no gene match: 4. The CDR3 runs 14 residues. CDR3 loop: CASSDLAGGNTQYF. The CDR3, as DNA: TGTGCCAGCAGCGATCTAGCGGGGGGGAATACGCAGTATTTT.

V and J are TRBV2 and TRBJ2-5; weak D call: TRBD2 (6 bases). This CDR3 spans 14 amino acids. The V end lost 7 bases, the J end lost 0 bases, and 12 bases lay between the germline ends. Germline loops: CDR1 SNHLY, CDR2 FYNNEI. This CDR3 is CASNRRADQETQYF. Here the CDR3 DNA reads TGTGCCAGCAACAGGAGGGCGGACCAAGAGACCCAGTACTTC.

The rearrangement links TRBV4-1 to TRBJ2-1; the D gene is possibly TRBD1 (5 bases). The CDR3 consists of 13 residues. Per the germline V gene, CDR1 is MGHRA and CDR2 is YSYEKL. V dropped 2 bases and J dropped 8 bases, with 10 bases sitting between them. CDR3 in amino acids: CASSQNLGHEQFF. Here the CDR3 DNA reads TGCGCCAGCAGCCAAAATCTGGGGCATGAGCAGTTCTTC.

This rearrangement joins TRBV18 to TRBJ2-4; 7 nucleotides line up with TRBD1. This CDR3 is built from 14 residues. The trim removed 3 bases at V and 7 bases at J, leaving 6 bases unmatched. Germline CDR1 is KGHSH and CDR2 is LQKENI. Here the CDR3 reads CASSPDRVGNIQYF. The CDR3 nucleotides read TGTGCCAGCTCACCTGACAGGGTTGGGAACATTCAGTACTTC.

This sequence joins TRBV7-9 and TRBJ2-7, with TRBD1 as a possible D gene (5 bases). V lost 4 bases and J 0 bases, leaving 13 bases between the germline ends. CDR3 length: 15 residues. From germline, CDR1 is SEHNR and CDR2 FQNEAQ (reference sequence). Here the CDR3 DNA reads TGTGCCAGCAGCTCACCGACAGCCCTCTCCTACGAGCAGTACTTC. Protein: CASSSPTALSYEQYF.

V is TRBV18 and J is TRBJ2-3; D is possibly TRBD2 (5 bases). V lost 3 bases, J lost 0 bases, and 10 bases lay in between. The germline V gene encodes CDR1 KGHSH and CDR2 LQKENI. The CDR3 spans 15 residues. The CDR3 sequence is CASSPRGASTDTQYF. The DNA of the CDR3 is TGTGCCAGCTCACCTCGGGGTGCTAGCACAGATACGCAGTATTTT.

The chain carries TRBV7-6 and TRBJ2-3; 10 nucleotides match TRBD2. Per germline, CDR1 SGHVS and CDR2 FNYEAQ. The CDR3 consists of 17 residues. V was pared by 3 bases and J by 0 bases, with 6 bases of the junction left unmatched. The CDR3 protein is CASSFLPTSGSTDTQYF. CDR3 nucleotides: TGTGCCAGCAGCTTCTTGCCGACTAGCGGGAGCACAGATACGCAGTATTTT.

The chain combines TRBV28 with TRBJ2-3, with TRBD2 matching 7 bases. There are 13 residues in the CDR3. After removal of 7 bases from V and 2 bases from J, the junction contained 3 bases not matched to a gene. Looked up from germline, CDR1 is MDHEN and CDR2 is SYDVKM. The CDR3 DNA follows: TGTGCCAGCAAGCGGGGTTCCACAGATACGCAGTATTTT. Amino acids: CASKRGSTDTQYF.

This clone has more than one count but fewer than ten. The chain carries TRBV7-2 and TRBJ2-2; tentative D call: TRBD2 (5 bases). The V gene's germline CDR1 is SGHTA and CDR2 FQGNSA. V was trimmed by 5 bases and J by 3 bases, leaving 10 bases between them. The CDR3 has 14 residues. CDR3 protein: CASSPDYYTGELFF. CDR3 nucleotides: TGTGCCAGCAGCCCAGACTATTACACCGGGGAGCTGTTTTTT.

This chain links TRBV3-1 (or the pseudogene TRBV3-2) with TRBJ2-2, with D tentatively TRBD2 (5 bases). The CDR3 has 14 amino acids. Trimming shortened V by 0 bases and J by 5 bases, and 7 bases separated the two germline ends. Germline CDR1 is LGHDT and CDR2 is YNNKEL (reference sequence). Here the CDR3 DNA reads TGTGCCAGCAGCCAAGAAGGAGGTACCGGGGAGCTGTTTTTT. This encodes CASSQEGGTGELFF.

This clone has only a few counts. CDR3 nucleotides: TGTGCCAGCAGCGTAACGGGGACTAGCGGCTCCAATGAGCAGTTCTTC. Encoded protein: CASSVTGTSGSNEQFF. The chain carries TRBV9 and TRBJ2-1; 11 nucleotides match TRBD2. J lost 6 bases, V lost 1 base, and 6 bases had no gene match. CDR1 is SGDLS and CDR2 is YYNGEE in the germline V gene. The CDR3 sequence is 16 residues long. Full variable domain (remainder filled in from reference TRBV9 and TRBJ2-1): DSGVTQTPKHLITATGQRVTLRCSPRSGDLSVYWYQQSLDQGLQFLIQYYNGEERAKGNILERFSAQQFPDLHSELNLSSLELGDSALYFCASSVTGTSGSNEQFFGPGTRLTVL.

The J gene is TRBJ2-1, the V gene TRBV13; D possibly corresponds to TRBD2 (7 bases). Germline V gene sequence: CDR1 PRHDT, CDR2 FYEKMQ (reference sequence). The CDR3 extends over 15 amino acids. Trimming removed 5 bases from V and 7 bases from J, with 18 bases in between. The DNA for the CDR3 is TGTGCCAGCAGCGGAAGAGGGGGGGCAAGGAATGAGCAGTTCTTC. Its protein product is CASSGRGGARNEQFF.

The genes are TRBV30 and TRBJ1-1; possibly TRBD1 for D (5 bases). Trimming shortened V by 0 bases and J by 1 base, and 6 bases separated the two germline ends. This CDR3 has 13 residues. The germline V gene has CDR1 GTSNPN and CDR2 SVGIG (reference sequence). The CDR3: CAWSVTANTEAFF. Here the CDR3 DNA reads TGTGCCTGGAGTGTGACAGCGAACACTGAAGCTTTCTTT.

The count of this clone is one. The chain has TRBV6-5 and TRBJ2-1; a possible D gene is TRBD2 (6 bases). V lost 4 bases and J lost 6, with 10 bases in between. CDR3 length: 13 residues. Germline CDR1 MNHEY, CDR2 SVGAGI. CDR3 sequence reads: CASSSGTFNEQFF. The CDR3 nucleotides read TGTGCCAGCAGTTCCGGGACTTTCAATGAGCAGTTCTTC.

The genes are TRBV10-1 and TRBJ2-3, with D perhaps matching TRBD2 (5 bases). V lost 6 bases to trimming and J lost 5 bases, with 21 bases between them. The V gene's germline CDR1 is WNHNN and CDR2 SYGVQD (reference sequence). This CDR3 contains 16 residues. The CDR3 nucleotides are TGCGCCAGCAGACCCCGAACAGCGGAAGGTAGAGATACGCAGTATTTT. It codes for CASRPRTAEGRDTQYF.

This chain uses TRBV28 with TRBJ2-1, with D perhaps matching TRBD2 (6 bases). Trimming left V 8 bases short and J 7 bases short, with 18 bases between. Germline CDR1 MDHEN, CDR2 SYDVKM. This CDR3 has 14 residues. The CDR3 reads CASGDSRPTNEQFF. CDR3 in DNA: TGTGCCAGCGGGGACTCCCGACCCACTAATGAGCAGTTCTTC.

This clone was recorded only once. The chain is built from TRBV7-6 and TRBJ2-1, with 11 bases identical to TRBD2. The CDR3 length is 18 residues. V gave up 4 bases and J gave up 4 bases; unmatched junction bases: 12. CDR1 SGHVS and CDR2 FNYEAQ come from the germline V gene. CDR3 sequence (DNA): TGTGCCAGCAGCTACCGACCCCTAGCGGGGGGACATTACAATGAGCAGTTCTTC. Amino acids: CASSYRPLAGGHYNEQFF.